The 30 T cell receptor beta chains reported below all come from one sample, sequenced in a study of blood T cell repertoires in COVID-19. Some clones are missing from TCRdb's copy, which holds only in-frame ones; the method was immunoSEQ multiplex PCR. The sample shows about 230,000 clones, around 80% of them seen only once. Material: peripheral blood. The receptors stem from a man aged 35-49 years with acute or convalescent COVID-19.

This clone appeared a few times. The rearrangement links TRBV6-2 or TRBV6-3 to TRBJ2-1, with D possibly matching TRBD1 (6 bases). Trimming stripped 0 bases from V and 15 bases from J, with 12 bases between. Per germline, CDR1 MNHEY and CDR2 SVGEGT. This CDR3 is built from 12 residues. The CDR3 protein is CASSYSRGFRFF. Here the CDR3 DNA reads TGTGCCAGCAGTTACTCGAGGGGGTTTAGGTTCTTC.

This clone came up once. The chain is built from TRBV7-8 and TRBJ2-3; possibly TRBD2 for D (6 bases). The CDR3 spans 16 residues. CDR1 and CDR2 from the germline V gene are SGHVS and FQNEAQ. V lost 1 base and J lost 2, with 13 bases in between. The CDR3 sequence is CASSLGLARDTDTQYF. The CDR3 DNA follows: TGTGCCAGCAGCTTAGGGCTAGCGAGAGACACAGATACGCAGTATTTT. Based on the CDR3 plus reference TRBV7-8 and TRBJ2-3, the full variable domain is GAGVSQSPRYKVAKRGQDVALRCDPISGHVSLFWYQQALGQGPEFLTYFQNEAQLDKSGLPSDRFFAERPEGSVSTLKIQRTQQEDSAVYLCASSLGLARDTDTQYFGPGTRLTVL.

A few counts support this clone. The chain couples TRBV28 to TRBJ2-1, with 12 bases lining up with TRBD2. The germline V gene encodes CDR1 MDHEN and CDR2 SYDVKM. The CDR3 length is 21 residues. J was trimmed by 6 bases and V by 3 bases; bases with no gene match: 21. CDR3 in amino acids: CASSLLRVRRTSGKWANEQFF. In DNA, the CDR3 is TGTGCCAGCAGTTTGTTAAGGGTTCGGAGGACTAGCGGGAAATGGGCCAATGAGCAGTTCTTC.

The chain is built from TRBV5-1 and TRBJ2-7, with TRBD2 matching over 8 bases. Trimming removed 4 bases from V and 3 bases from J; junction bases left unmatched: 9. The germline gives CDR1 SGHRS, CDR2 YFSETQ. The CDR3 has 15 residues. CDR3 amino acids: CASSAGRVGVYEQYF. The CDR3 DNA sequence: TGCGCCAGCAGCGCCGGGAGGGTGGGCGTCTACGAGCAGTACTTC.

The CDR3 DNA follows: TGTGCCAGCAGTTTGAACAGGGCCTCCTACGAGCAGTACTTC. This gives the protein CASSLNRASYEQYF. V and J are TRBV27 and TRBJ2-7; D may be TRBD1 (6 bases). There are 14 residues in the CDR3. CDR1 and CDR2 (germline): MNHEY, SMNVEV (reference sequence). Trimming stripped 3 bases from V and 0 bases from J, with 9 bases between.

The chain uses TRBV15 and TRBJ1-2; no firm D call. The CDR3 covers 13 residues. The germline V gene has CDR1 LNHNV and CDR2 YYDKDF (reference sequence). The germline V and J ends were trimmed by 7 bases and 2 bases, with 11 bases remaining between them. The CDR3 protein is CATNRAGNYGYTF. CDR3 in DNA: TGTGCCACCAACCGGGCGGGCAACTATGGCTACACCTTC.

This clone was picked up one time. V and J are TRBV10-1 and TRBJ1-2; TRBD1 aligns across 8 bases. The CDR3 runs 17 residues. CDR1 and CDR2 (germline): WNHNN, SYGVQD (reference sequence). After removal of 2 bases from V and 8 bases from J, the junction contained 16 bases not matched to a gene. CDR3 nucleotide sequence: TGCGCCAGCAGTGAGGCCTCAGGGGGCGGTTGTGTGTGCGGCTACACCTTC. Translating it yields CASSEASGGGCVCGYTF.

This clone has only one observation. This chain connects TRBV29-1 to TRBJ1-3; D perhaps matches TRBD1 (6 bases). Germline CDR1 is SQVTM and CDR2 is ANQGSEA. Deletions cut 4 bases from V and 8 bases from J, with 21 bases between. There are 15 residues in the CDR3. CDR3 sequence reads: CSVVGTPSLGDTIYF. The CDR3 DNA reads TGCAGCGTTGTCGGGACACCTAGTTTGGGAGACACCATATATTTT.

CDR3 nucleotides: TGTGCCAGCAGTCCCCTGGTAAGGAGAAGACCCCCAGTTTTCTATAATTCACCCCTCCACTTT. Its protein is CASSPLVRRRPPVFYNSPLHF. This chain links TRBV6-8 with TRBJ1-6; D call uncertain. CDR3 length equals 21 residues. V gave up 5 bases and J gave up 3 bases, with 29 bases separating them. Germline-derived CDR1 and CDR2 are MNHGY and SAAAGT.

This clone was seen only once. V gene TRBV19 combines with J gene TRBJ2-1; weak D call: TRBD1 (5 bases). The CDR3 contains 16 residues. Germline V lookup: CDR1 LNHDA, CDR2 SQIVND (reference sequence). V was cut by 5 bases and J by 8 bases, with 22 bases left in between. The CDR3 is CASSVRATHGGYEQFF. Written as DNA, the CDR3 is TGTGCCAGTAGTGTCAGGGCGACTCACGGTGGGTATGAGCAGTTCTTC.

As DNA, the CDR3 is TGCGCCAGCAGCTTAGACAGGGGCTACAATGAGCAGTTCTTC. This gives the protein CASSLDRGYNEQFF. V gene TRBV10-2 combines with J gene TRBJ2-1; the match to TRBD1 covers 8 bases. V trimming: 6 bases; J trimming: 3 bases; junction bases outside the gene matches: 4. Germline CDR1 and CDR2: WSHSY and SAAADI. The CDR3 extends over 14 amino acids.

V is TRBV6-5 and J is TRBJ1-6; 9 bases line up with TRBD1. With V trimmed by 4 bases and J by 7 bases, 5 bases remained unmatched. CDR1 MNHEY and CDR2 SVGAGI come from the germline V gene. The CDR3 has 15 amino acids. The CDR3 nucleotides are TGTGCCAGCAGTTTCAACGACAGGGGGAATTCACCCCTCCACTTT. Translated: CASSFNDRGNSPLHF.

The chain has TRBV7-2 and TRBJ2-7, with D uncertain. CDR3 length: 15 residues. Trimming left V 3 bases short and J 1 base short, with 13 bases between. Germline CDR1 and CDR2: SGHTA and FQGNSA. CDR3 protein: CASSFTGTGSYEQYF. The DNA for the CDR3 is TGTGCCAGCAGCTTTACGGGTACTGGGTCCTACGAGCAGTACTTC. Combining the CDR3 with reference TRBV7-2 and TRBJ2-7 gives the whole variable domain GAGVSQSPSNKVTEKGKDVELRCDPISGHTALYWYRQSLGQGLEFLIYFQGNSAPDKSGLPSDRFSAERTGGSVSTLTIQRTQQEDSAVYLCASSFTGTGSYEQYFGPGTRLTVT.

This clone was detected once. This sequence joins TRBV19 and TRBJ1-2, with D possibly TRBD1 on 5 matching bases. Between the trimmed V and J ends, which lost 2 bases and 8 bases, there was a span of 18 bases. This CDR3 has 15 residues. The germline V gene has CDR1 LNHDA and CDR2 SQIVND (reference sequence). For the CDR3, the DNA is TGTGCCAGTAGTATAAATGGGAGGACAAGGCGGGGCTACACCTTC. It is translated as CASSINGRTRRGYTF.

This sequence joins TRBV2 and TRBJ2-2; 12 nucleotides line up with TRBD2. Germline V gene lookup returns CDR1 SNHLY and CDR2 FYNNEI. V shed 6 bases, J shed 2 bases, and the junction held 1 base outside the gene matches. CDR3 length: 15 residues. CDR3: CASRGLAGNTGELFF. CDR3 bases: TGTGCCAGCAGGGGACTAGCGGGTAACACCGGGGAGCTGTTTTTT.

The V gene is TRBV9, the J gene TRBJ1-1; D gene unclear. There are 16 residues in the CDR3. The germline V gene encodes CDR1 SGDLS and CDR2 YYNGEE. V lost 0 bases, J lost 4 bases, and 16 bases lay in between. The CDR3 spells CASSVGHTGFATEAFF. The DNA for the CDR3 is TGTGCCAGCAGCGTAGGACACACCGGTTTCGCCACTGAAGCTTTCTTT.

The chain has TRBV11-3 and TRBJ2-2; the match to TRBD2 covers 9 bases. The trim removed 4 bases at V and 4 bases at J, leaving 1 base unmatched. Per the germline V gene, CDR1 is SGHNT and CDR2 is YENEEA. The CDR3 runs 14 residues. This chain's CDR3 is CASSWGLATGELFF. The DNA of the CDR3 is TGTGCCAGCAGCTGGGGACTAGCCACCGGGGAGCTGTTTTTT.

This chain uses TRBV2 with TRBJ2-4, with 14 positions matching TRBD2. Trimming at V came to 4 bases and at J to 2 bases, leaving 16 bases not matched to a gene. The CDR3 sequence is 21 residues long. The germline gives CDR1 SNHLY, CDR2 FYNNEI. CDR3 protein: CASSAIFGTSGRMGTKNIQYF. The CDR3 nucleotides read TGTGCCAGCAGTGCAATTTTTGGGACTAGCGGGAGAATGGGGACCAAAAACATTCAGTACTTC.

The gene calls are TRBV30 and TRBJ2-3, with D possibly TRBD1 on 5 matching bases. This CDR3 comprises 15 residues. CDR1 and CDR2 from the germline V gene are GTSNPN and SVGIG (reference sequence). V lost 3 bases and J 7 bases, leaving 20 bases between the germline ends. The CDR3 reads CAWSDGLGETYTQYF. CDR3 nucleotides: TGTGCCTGGAGCGACGGGCTAGGGGAAACATATACGCAGTATTTT.

This rearrangement joins TRBV5-1 to TRBJ2-2; the match to TRBD1 covers 9 bases. V gave up 6 bases and J gave up 4 bases; unmatched junction bases: 7. The CDR3 has 15 residues. Germline V gene data show CDR1 as SGHRS and CDR2 as YFSETQ. CDR3 DNA sequence: TGCGCCAGCACCCTACAGGGGGCGGTCACCGGGGAGCTGTTTTTT. It specifies CASTLQGAVTGELFF. Complete variable domain (other parts from reference TRBV5-1 and TRBJ2-2): KAGVTQTPRYLIKTRGQQVTLSCSPISGHRSVSWYQQTPGQGLQFLFEYFSETQRNKGNFPGRFSGRQFSNSRSEMNVSTLELGDSALYLCASTLQGAVTGELFFGEGSRLTVL.

Only a few counts were recorded for this clone. In nucleotides, the CDR3 is TGTGCCAGCAGTTACTCGATTGAGAGGGCCCTGGACTATGGCTACACCTTC. Amino acid sequence: CASSYSIERALDYGYTF. This rearrangement joins TRBV6-2 or TRBV6-3 to TRBJ1-2; D gene unclear. Deletions cut 0 bases from V and 3 bases from J, with 17 bases between. Germline lookup yields CDR1 MNHEY and CDR2 SVGEGT. The length of the CDR3 is 17 residues.

This sequence joins TRBV6-6 and TRBJ1-1; the match to TRBD1 covers 7 bases. Losses at the gene ends were 0 bases for V and 1 base for J; bases not matched to a gene: 2. Germline-derived CDR1 and CDR2 are MNHNY and SVGAGI (reference sequence). This CDR3 has 15 residues. CDR3: CASSYSNRGNTEAFF. The CDR3 DNA sequence: TGTGCCAGCAGTTACTCGAACAGGGGGAACACTGAAGCTTTCTTT.

In its sample, this clone was seen a few times. The chain links TRBV6-1 to TRBJ1-1, with 8 nucleotides matching TRBD1. The CDR3 loop spans 14 amino acids. In germline, CDR1 is MNHNS, CDR2 SASEGT. The V and J ends lost 3 bases and 4 bases, in that order; junction bases with no gene match: 4. The CDR3: CASSDQTGVTEAFF. The CDR3 coding sequence is TGTGCCAGCAGTGACCAGACAGGGGTCACTGAAGCTTTCTTT.

In regard to this clone: Additional DNA sequences in this sample encode the identical CDR3. The chain is built from TRBV3-1 (or the pseudogene TRBV3-2) and TRBJ2-5; 10 bases fit TRBD2. V gave up 0 bases and J gave up 4 bases; unmatched junction bases: 2. The CDR3 spans 15 residues. Germline V CDR1 and CDR2: LGHDT, YNNKEL (reference sequence). The CDR3 region is CASSQELAGRETQYF. CDR3 nucleotides: TGTGCCAGCAGCCAAGAACTAGCGGGACGAGAGACCCAGTACTTC.

The chain carries TRBV3-1 (or the pseudogene TRBV3-2) and TRBJ2-1; 10 bases are shared with TRBD2. With 4 bases clipped from V and 0 bases from J, the junction kept 0 bases outside the gene matches. CDR1 is LGHDT, CDR2 YNNKEL, per germline (reference sequence). The CDR3 contains 15 residues. CDR3 protein: CASSPSGSSYNEQFF. As DNA, the CDR3 is TGTGCCAGCAGCCCTAGCGGGAGCTCCTACAATGAGCAGTTCTTC.

This clone was counted a single time. The chain joins TRBV5-3 to TRBJ1-1; 9 nucleotides align to TRBD1. TRBV5-3 counts as an open reading frame of uncertain function. Trimming removed 3 bases from V and 5 bases from J; junction bases left unmatched: 8. The CDR3 is 15 residues long. The CDR3 DNA reads as TGTGCCAGAAGCTCACGACAGGGGGTTGCAACTGAAGCTTTCTTT. It encodes CARSSRQGVATEAFF.

With respect to this clone: The sample carries other DNA sequences with the same CDR3. This chain joins TRBV18 and TRBJ1-5; D remains unclear. V was cut by 3 bases and J by 4 bases, with 7 bases left in between. The CDR3 runs to 13 residues. From germline, CDR1 is KGHSH and CDR2 LQKENI. CDR3 nucleotides: TGTGCCAGCTCACCCGACAAGAATCAGCCCCAGCATTTT. Translating it yields CASSPDKNQPQHF.

The gene calls are TRBV7-9 and TRBJ1-2; D is perhaps TRBD1 (5 bases). V lost 3 bases and J 6 bases, leaving 20 bases between the germline ends. In germline, CDR1 is SEHNR, CDR2 FQNEAQ (reference sequence). This CDR3 comprises 16 residues. CDR3 region: CASSFDVSLKGDGYTF. CDR3 in DNA: TGTGCCAGCAGCTTTGATGTGTCTCTTAAAGGGGATGGCTACACCTTC.

The rearrangement uses TRBV6-6 and TRBJ2-7; D is possibly TRBD2 (6 bases). CDR1 and CDR2 from the germline V gene are MNHNY and SVGAGI (reference sequence). This CDR3 spans 15 amino acids. Trimming pared 2 bases from V and 0 bases from J, leaving 11 bases between. CDR3 in amino acids: CASSYDREISYEQYF. Written as DNA, the CDR3 is TGTGCCAGCAGTTACGATCGGGAGATCTCCTACGAGCAGTACTTC.

CDR3 nucleotide sequence: TGTGCCAGCAGCTTGCAGGGGAACACTGAAGCTTTCTTT. Translating it yields CASSLQGNTEAFF. The chain uses TRBV7-6 and TRBJ1-1; maybe TRBD1 (5 bases). This CDR3 contains 13 residues. Germline V lookup: CDR1 SGHVS, CDR2 FNYEAQ. V lost 3 bases, J lost 1 base, and 6 bases lay in between.